This T cell receptor beta chain was sequenced in a study of PD-1 blockade in classical Hodgkin lymphoma. CDR3 length equals 14 residues. Germline assignment: CDR1 GTSNPN and CDR2 SVGIG (reference sequence). The trim removed 3 bases at V and 2 bases at J, leaving 2 bases unmatched. Profiling relied on immunoSEQ multiplex PCR, and the TCRdb table lists in-frame clones only, not all of them. Found here are fewer than 55,000 clones, around 80% of them singletons; the top ten hold less than 40%. Time point noted: cycle 4 day 1 (C4D1), after 6 weeks of nivolumab. Each patient relapsed following autologous stem cell transplantation, and prior brentuximab vedotin exposure differed.

The TCR was taken from a human donor with classical Hodgkin lymphoma. This chain uses TRBV30 with TRBJ2-3; 10 bases align to TRBD2. Sample: peripheral blood mononuclear cells (PBMCs), taken before the fourth cycle of nivolumab. CDR3 DNA: TGTGCCTGGAGACTAGCGGGGCCCACAGATACGCAGTATTTT. Translation gives CAWRLAGPTDTQYF.